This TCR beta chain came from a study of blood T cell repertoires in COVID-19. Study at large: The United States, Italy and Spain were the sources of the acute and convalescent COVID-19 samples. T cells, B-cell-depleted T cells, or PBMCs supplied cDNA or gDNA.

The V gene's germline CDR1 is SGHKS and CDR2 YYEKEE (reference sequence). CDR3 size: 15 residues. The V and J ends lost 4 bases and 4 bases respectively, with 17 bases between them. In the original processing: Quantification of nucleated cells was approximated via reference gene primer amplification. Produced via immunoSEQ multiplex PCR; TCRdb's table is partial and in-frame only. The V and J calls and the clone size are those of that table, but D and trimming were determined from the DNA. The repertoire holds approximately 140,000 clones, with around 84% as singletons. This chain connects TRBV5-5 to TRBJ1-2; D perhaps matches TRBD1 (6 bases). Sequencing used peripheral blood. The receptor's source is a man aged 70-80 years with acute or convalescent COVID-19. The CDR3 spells CASSQGRGIFYGYTF. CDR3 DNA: TGTGCCAGCAGCCAGGGGAGGGGAATTTTCTATGGCTACACCTTC.